This T cell receptor (beta chain) was captured in a study of cytomegalovirus exposure and HLA in healthy donors (dated by TCRdb to between 2016 and 2019). Turning to the overall study: The 700 or so repertoires of the first cohort and the 110 or so validation repertoires were produced on the same platform, according to a later analysis. The study aimed to test whether cataloging public T cell receptors could reveal signatures of past pathogen exposure. Along with the approximately 700-subject first cohort, a separate validation cohort of more than 90 different subjects was used. To predict cytomegalovirus infection status, the study combined high-throughput TCR immunosequencing, statistical association of individual TCRs with disease status, and machine learning.

There are 13 amino acids in the CDR3, from cysteine to phenylalanine inclusive. The only DNA kept is the CDR3, 39 bases in frame from the first base. The germline V gene provides CDR1 MDHEN and CDR2 SYDVKM. Deletion took 8 bases off V and 2 bases off J, with a span of 11 bases between the germline ends. What the authors observed across the whole study: Most TCR sequences were seen in very few donors, while some public TCRs were found in many individuals. It was suggested by the authors that the approach could potentially be generalized to other disease states and immunological phenotypes. In the study, roughly 160 TCR beta chains were listed as associated with cytomegalovirus. A few of the identified cytomegalovirus-associated TCR beta chains were confirmed in vitro to be specific for cytomegalovirus antigens. In both the original and validation cohorts, the classifier was reported to diagnose cytomegalovirus status with high specificity and sensitivity. A later analysis lacked HLA typing for the validation cohort, so it scored co-occurrence in that cohort across all 120 repertoires. A later analysis found that TCRs clustered in the first cohort also tended to co-occur in the approximately 120 validation repertoires, with 94% of cluster scores above 0.

A remark on this clone: No cognate antigen has been identified for it. Base qualities are not recorded, but no much larger clone differs from it by a single base.

Preparation of the library involved the immunoSEQ multiplex PCR assay. The authors' pipeline ran thus. A statistical classification framework was developed to diagnose cytomegalovirus status using the catalog of TCR beta chain sequences. Sourced from immuneACCESS, this table was stored by TCRdb with only in-frame sequences that have V and J called. A share of the clones is absent; for the studies checked, an unresolved V gene accounts for under half, and the remainder has no known explanation. That table gives V, J and clone size, and the DNA gave D and trimming. Counted in this sample were roughly 150,000 clones; 85% to 90% of them appeared once. The ten largest clones add up to 5% to 7% of the sample. Separate from the approximately 670-subject first cohort, the validation cohort of 90 to 150 subjects was the group to which the donors belonged.

Sequencing was performed on PBMCs. This sequence originates from a woman between 25 and 40 years old in good health and CMV-seronegative. The rearrangement combines TRBV28 with TRBJ2-3; perhaps TRBD1 is the D gene, with 6 bases matching. The bases are TGTGCCAGCGACAGGCGGAACACAGATACGCAGTATTTT. Translated, this is CASDRRNTDTQYF.